Reported below is one TCR beta chain. Its antigen is not known. The trim removed 0 bases at V and 2 bases at J, leaving 7 bases unmatched. Germline V CDR1 and CDR2: MGHRA, YSYEKL. CDR3 length: 17 residues. This specimen comes from a study of T cell responses to AZD1222 COVID-19 vaccine. The assay was immunoSEQ multiplex PCR, and TCRdb's table has in-frame clones only and misses some. There are fewer than 120,000 clones in the sample; 81% occur only once, and about 4.5% lies in the top ten. Regarding the study as a whole: With two AZD1222 doses given, Spike-specific TCR breadth and depth both rose.

The origin of this receptor is an adult in good health. Sequenced material: peripheral blood, taken on day 0 of AZD1222 vaccination. The rearrangement links TRBV4-1 to TRBJ2-3; TRBD2 agrees at 8 bases. CDR3 DNA: TGCGCCAGCAGCCAAGATGGGGCTAGCGGGCCCACAGATACGCAGTATTTT. Translated, it gives CASSQDGASGPTDTQYF.